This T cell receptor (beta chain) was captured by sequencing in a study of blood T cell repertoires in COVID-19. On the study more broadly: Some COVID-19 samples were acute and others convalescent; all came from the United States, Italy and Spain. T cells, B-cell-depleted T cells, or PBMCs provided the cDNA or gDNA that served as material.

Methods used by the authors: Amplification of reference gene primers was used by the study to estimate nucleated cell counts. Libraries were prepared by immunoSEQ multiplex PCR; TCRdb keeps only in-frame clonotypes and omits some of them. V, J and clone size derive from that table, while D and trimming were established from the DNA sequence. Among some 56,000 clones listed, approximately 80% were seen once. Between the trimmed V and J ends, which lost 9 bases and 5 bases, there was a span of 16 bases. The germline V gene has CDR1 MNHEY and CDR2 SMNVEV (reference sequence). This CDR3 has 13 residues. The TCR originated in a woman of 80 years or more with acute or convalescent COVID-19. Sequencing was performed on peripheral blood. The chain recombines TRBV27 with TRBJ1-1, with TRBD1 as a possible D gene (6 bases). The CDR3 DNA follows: TGTGCCAGTCTCAATACAGGGAAGACTGAAGCTTTCTTT. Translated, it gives CASLNTGKTEAFF.